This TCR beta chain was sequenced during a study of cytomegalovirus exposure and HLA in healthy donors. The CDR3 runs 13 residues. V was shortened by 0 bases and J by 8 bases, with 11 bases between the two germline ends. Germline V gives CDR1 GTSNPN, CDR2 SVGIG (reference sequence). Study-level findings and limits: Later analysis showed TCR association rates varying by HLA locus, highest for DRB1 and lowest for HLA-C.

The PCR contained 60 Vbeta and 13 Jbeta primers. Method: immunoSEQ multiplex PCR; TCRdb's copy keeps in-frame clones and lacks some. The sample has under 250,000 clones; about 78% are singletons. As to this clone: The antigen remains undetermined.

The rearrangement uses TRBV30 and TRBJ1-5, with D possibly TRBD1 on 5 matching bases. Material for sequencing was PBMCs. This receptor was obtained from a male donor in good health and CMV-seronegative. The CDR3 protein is CAWSVGPREPQHF. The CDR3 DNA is TGTGCCTGGAGTGTAGGACCCAGGGAGCCCCAGCATTTT.